These T cell receptor beta chains were read from a single sample in a study of OX40 agonist ivuxolimab in advanced cancers. The data were produced by immunoSEQ multiplex PCR, yet TCRdb's version contains in-frame clones alone and is incomplete. The data show 70,000 or so clones, 86% seen once. The sequencing here drew on CD4+ or CD8+ T cells sorted from blood, taken in a trial of the OX40 agonist ivuxolimab. These receptors were obtained from an adult with an advanced solid tumor such as melanoma, head and neck, liver or kidney cancer. Both conserved end residues are part of each CDR3. D genes are given only for firm matches. Size is omitted from some rows. Given values are once, few, many or a class for expanded clones.

J: TRBJ2-3
D: TRBD2
V: TRBV6-5
size: .
DNA: TGTGCCAGCAGTTTTCAGCGGGGGAGGGGAGATACGCAGTATTTT
CDR3: CASSFQRGRGDTQYF

J: TRBJ1-3
D: .
V: TRBV29-1
size: .
DNA: TGCAGCGTTGATAAAGGGGATCGTGGAAACACCATATATTTT
CDR3: CSVDKGDRGNTIYF

J: TRBJ1-5
D: .
V: TRBV15
size: .
DNA: TGTGCCACCAGCAGAGATCGGCAGGGAGATCAGCCCCAGCATTTT
CDR3: CATSRDRQGDQPQHF

J: TRBJ1-2
D: .
V: TRBV4-3
size: few
DNA: TGCGCCAGCAGCCAAGAAGCAAGCTACACCTTC
CDR3: CASSQEASYTF

J: TRBJ2-6
D: TRBD1
V: TRBV28
size: .
DNA: TGTGGCGTGTCCGGGACAGGGCGCTCTGGGGCCAACGTCCTGACTTTC
CDR3: CGVSGTGRSGANVLTF

J: TRBJ2-2
D: TRBD1
V: TRBV19
size: .
DNA: TGTGCCAGTACCCAATTCGGGACAGGGGGTGACACCGGGGAGCTGTTTTTT
CDR3: CASTQFGTGGDTGELFF

J: TRBJ2-2
D: .
V: TRBV5-1
size: .
DNA: TGCGCCAGCAGCTTGGGTGCAGGGACCGGGGAGCTGTTTTTT
CDR3: CASSLGAGTGELFF

J: TRBJ2-1
D: .
V: TRBV5-1
size: .
DNA: TGCGCCAGCAGCTTTAGGAGGGAATACAATGAGCAGTTCTTC
CDR3: CASSFRREYNEQFF

J: TRBJ1-5
D: TRBD1
V: TRBV11-2
size: .
DNA: TGTGCCAGCAGCGCGGGACAGGGAAAAGGTCAGCCCCAGCATTTT
CDR3: CASSAGQGKGQPQHF

J: TRBJ2-1
D: TRBD2
V: TRBV6-5
size: once
DNA: TGTGCCAGCAGTTACTTATCTATGGGAGGGAATGAGCAGTTCTTC
CDR3: CASSYLSMGGNEQFF

J: TRBJ2-2
D: .
V: TRBV6-1
size: .
DNA: TGTGCCAGCAGTGGACTGCTAGAAGCCGGGGAGCTGTTTTTT
CDR3: CASSGLLEAGELFF

J: TRBJ1-1
D: .
V: TRBV28
size: .
DNA: TGTGCCGCGATGACAGGCGACACTGAAGCTTTCTTT
CDR3: CAAMTGDTEAFF

J: TRBJ1-2
D: .
V: TRBV25-1
size: .
DNA: TGTGCCAGCAGTGACGCCGAAGAGCGTGGCTACACCTTC
CDR3: CASSDAEERGYTF

J: TRBJ1-1
D: .
V: TRBV21-1
size: .
DNA: TGTGCCAGCAGCAGAGGTCGCGTAAGGGACACTGAAGCTTTCTTT
CDR3: CASSRGRVRDTEAFF

J: TRBJ2-1
D: .
V: TRBV5-4
size: .
DNA: TGTGCCAGCAGCCCCCACGGACTACCCCACAATGAGCAGTTCTTC
CDR3: CASSPHGLPHNEQFF

J: TRBJ2-7
D: .
V: TRBV20-1
size: .
DNA: TGCAGTGCTAGCCTCGGTCAACGGCAGTACTTC
CDR3: CSASLGQRQYF

J: TRBJ2-7
D: TRBD1
V: TRBV5-1
size: .
DNA: TGCGCCAGCAGCTTGGCACCAGGGGGCGCCTACGAGCAGTACTTC
CDR3: CASSLAPGGAYEQYF

J: TRBJ2-7
D: TRBD2
V: TRBV7-2
size: .
DNA: TGTGCCAGCAGCCTACCACCCGGGAGGCTTTCCGAGCAGTACTTC
CDR3: CASSLPPGRLSEQYF

J: TRBJ1-5
D: TRBD1
V: TRBV27
size: .
DNA: TGTGCCAGCAGTCCCCTTAAAGGACAGGGAAACAATCAGCCCCAGCATTTT
CDR3: CASSPLKGQGNNQPQHF

J: TRBJ2-6
D: .
V: TRBV6-1
size: .
DNA: TGTGCCAGCAGCCCGACAGATTCTGGGGCCAACGTCCTGACTTTC
CDR3: CASSPTDSGANVLTF

J: TRBJ2-7
D: TRBD1
V: TRBV7-2
size: .
DNA: TGTGCCAGCAGCTTCCCGGGACAGGGTCGGGGCGAGCAGTACTTC
CDR3: CASSFPGQGRGEQYF

J: TRBJ2-3
D: .
V: TRBV19
size: .
DNA: TGTGCCAGTAGTATCGGGCCGACAGATACGCAGTATTTT
CDR3: CASSIGPTDTQYF

J: TRBJ1-2
D: .
V: TRBV7-2
size: .
DNA: TGTGCCAGCAGCACCGGGGGGCAGCCCACTAGGGGCTACACCTTC
CDR3: CASSTGGQPTRGYTF

J: TRBJ1-2
D: TRBD1
V: TRBV29-1
size: .
DNA: TGCAGCGCTGCGACAGGGGCGATCCGTGGCTACACCTTC
CDR3: CSAATGAIRGYTF

J: TRBJ2-2
D: .
V: TRBV27
size: .
DNA: TGTGCCAGCAGTTTATGGGCAGGGGCCGGCACCGGGGAGCTGTTTTTT
CDR3: CASSLWAGAGTGELFF

J: TRBJ1-4
D: .
V: TRBV4-3
size: .
DNA: TGCGCCAGCAGCCAAGACGGAGGCTATACTGGAAAACTGTTTTTT
CDR3: CASSQDGGYTGKLFF

J: TRBJ1-6
D: TRBD1
V: TRBV7-2
size: .
DNA: TGTGCCAGCAGCCAACAGGGGCTCGGTTCACCCCTCCACTTT
CDR3: CASSQQGLGSPLHF

J: TRBJ1-1
D: .
V: TRBV6-4
size: .
DNA: TGTGCCAGCAGTTTAACAGCGAACACTGAAGCTTTCTTT
CDR3: CASSLTANTEAFF

J: TRBJ1-5
D: TRBD1
V: TRBV7-9
size: .
DNA: TGTGCCAGCAGCTACTCGGGACAGACAAATCAGCCCCAGCATTTT
CDR3: CASSYSGQTNQPQHF

J: TRBJ2-1
D: .
V: TRBV6-1
size: .
DNA: TGTGCCAGCAGCAAAAGGGGACCTTTCGGGAATGAGCAGTTCTTC
CDR3: CASSKRGPFGNEQFF

J: TRBJ1-3
D: .
V: TRBV20-1
size: few
DNA: TGCAGTGCTCCGCAGGGAAACACCATATATTTT
CDR3: CSAPQGNTIYF

J: TRBJ2-1
D: TRBD2
V: TRBV2
size: .
DNA: TGTGCCAGCAGGCTGGGGGGGAATGAGCAGTTCTTC
CDR3: CASRLGGNEQFF

J: TRBJ2-3
D: TRBD2
V: TRBV4-2
size: .
DNA: TGTGCCAGCAGCCCCGGGACTAGCGGCACAGATACGCAGTATTTT
CDR3: CASSPGTSGTDTQYF

J: TRBJ2-7
D: .
V: TRBV28
size: .
DNA: TGTGCCAGCAGTTCCAGGGCTTACGAGCAGTACTTC
CDR3: CASSSRAYEQYF

J: TRBJ1-1
D: .
V: TRBV27
size: medium-sized
DNA: TGTGCCATTGGTGACAGAGAAGCTTTCTTT
CDR3: CAIGDREAFF

J: TRBJ1-4
D: .
V: TRBV28
size: .
DNA: TGTGCCAGCAGTTTATTAAAAGGAGCAACTAATGAAAAACTGTTTTTT
CDR3: CASSLLKGATNEKLFF

J: TRBJ1-1
D: .
V: TRBV19
size: .
DNA: TGTGCCAGTAGTATATCAAGTTCTTTAGATGAAGCTTTCTTT
CDR3: CASSISSSLDEAFF

J: TRBJ1-1
D: .
V: TRBV27
size: .
DNA: TGTGCCAGCAATGACGGTTTAATGAACACTGAAGCTTTCTTT
CDR3: CASNDGLMNTEAFF

J: TRBJ1-2
D: .
V: TRBV9
size: .
DNA: TGTGCCAGCAGCGTAGATGTAGGTAACTATGGCTACACCTTC
CDR3: CASSVDVGNYGYTF

J: TRBJ2-1
D: .
V: TRBV11-2
size: once
DNA: TGTGCCAGCAGCTTAGGCCCGGGGACCTTCAATGAGCAGTTCTTC
CDR3: CASSLGPGTFNEQFF

J: TRBJ2-5
D: TRBD1
V: TRBV12-5
size: .
DNA: TGTGCTAGTGGTCTGGACAGGGGGGGAGAGACCCAGTACTTC
CDR3: CASGLDRGGETQYF

J: TRBJ2-1
D: .
V: TRBV7-9
size: .
DNA: TGTGCCAGCAGCTTAATGGCGGGAACTTACAATGAGCAGTTCTTC
CDR3: CASSLMAGTYNEQFF

J: TRBJ1-4
D: TRBD1
V: TRBV7-8
size: .
DNA: TGTGCCAGCAGCTGGGGACAGGGGAATGAAAAACTGTTTTTT
CDR3: CASSWGQGNEKLFF

J: TRBJ1-1
D: TRBD1
V: TRBV6-5
size: .
DNA: TGTGCCAGCAGTTACGCCATGACAGGGCCCACTGAAGCTTTCTTT
CDR3: CASSYAMTGPTEAFF

J: TRBJ2-7
D: TRBD1
V: TRBV15
size: .
DNA: TGTGCCACCAGCACCTTCACCGGGGACAGTTACTACGAGCAGTACTTC
CDR3: CATSTFTGDSYYEQYF

J: TRBJ2-7
D: .
V: TRBV7-9
size: .
DNA: TGTGCCAGCAGCTCCCTTTCCGGGGAAGTCCACGAGCAGTACTTC
CDR3: CASSSLSGEVHEQYF

J: TRBJ2-2
D: TRBD2
V: TRBV6-4
size: .
DNA: TGTGCCAGCAGAAGACTAGCGGGAGCCGGGGAGCTGTTTTTT
CDR3: CASRRLAGAGELFF

J: TRBJ2-5
D: .
V: TRBV9
size: .
DNA: TGTGCCAGCAGCGCCAGGGCGGGGGAGACCCAGTACTTC
CDR3: CASSARAGETQYF

J: TRBJ1-4
D: .
V: TRBV5-4
size: .
DNA: TGTGCCAGCAGCCAGGGATCTGCAACTAATGAAAAACTGTTTTTT
CDR3: CASSQGSATNEKLFF

J: TRBJ1-6
D: .
V: TRBV4-3
size: few
DNA: TGCGCCAGCAGCCAAGCCGCCAGGGTTAATTCACCCCTCCACTTT
CDR3: CASSQAARVNSPLHF

J: TRBJ2-1
D: TRBD2
V: TRBV29-1
size: .
DNA: TGCAGCGTCGAAACTAGCGGGAGTCGGAATGAGCAGTTCTTC
CDR3: CSVETSGSRNEQFF

J: TRBJ1-1
D: .
V: TRBV27
size: .
DNA: TGTGCCATCCTGACAGGCGAGAACACTGAAGCTTTCTTT
CDR3: CAILTGENTEAFF

J: TRBJ2-7
D: TRBD2
V: TRBV7-9
size: few
DNA: TGTGCCAGCAGCTTAGTGCCTAGCGGGAGCTACGAGCAGTACTTC
CDR3: CASSLVPSGSYEQYF

J: TRBJ1-3
D: TRBD1
V: TRBV18
size: .
DNA: TGTGCCAGCTCACCGACAGGGGTACAAGGAAACACCATATATTTT
CDR3: CASSPTGVQGNTIYF

J: TRBJ1-4
D: .
V: TRBV4-1
size: once
DNA: TGCGCCAGCAGCCATCCTGGGGGAGCAACTAATGAAAAACTGTTTTTT
CDR3: CASSHPGGATNEKLFF

J: TRBJ2-7
D: TRBD2
V: TRBV27
size: .
DNA: TGTGCCAGCAGGCCCGGGACTAGCGGACCGAGCTCCTACGAGCAGTACTTC
CDR3: CASRPGTSGPSSYEQYF

J: TRBJ1-2
D: .
V: TRBV18
size: few
DNA: TGTGCCAGCTCACCACAAAGGGAGGTGGGGTATGGCTACACCTTC
CDR3: CASSPQREVGYGYTF

J: TRBJ2-7
D: TRBD2
V: TRBV5-1
size: .
DNA: TGCGCCAGCAGCGCCGAGCGGGGAAGCTCCTACGAGCAGTACTTC
CDR3: CASSAERGSSYEQYF